This record covers a single T cell receptor beta chain. The data stem from a study of OX40 agonist ivuxolimab in advanced cancers. Some clones are missing from TCRdb's copy, which holds only in-frame ones; the method was immunoSEQ multiplex PCR. The table includes approximately 61,000 clones, approximately 80% detected once. In germline, CDR1 is KGHSH, CDR2 LQKENI. Trimming cost V 0 bases and J 3 bases; bases outside gene matches: 4. This CDR3 is built from 15 residues. The V gene is TRBV18, the J gene TRBJ1-1; 7 bases fit TRBD1. The source was CD4+ or CD8+ T cells sorted from blood, collected in a trial of the OX40 agonist ivuxolimab. The clonotype was recovered from an adult with an advanced solid tumor such as melanoma, head and neck, liver or kidney cancer. The chain's CDR3 is CASSPPQGVHTEAFF. The DNA for the CDR3 is TGTGCCAGCTCACCACCGCAGGGGGTCCACACTGAAGCTTTCTTT.